The rows below give T cell receptor beta chains drawn from one sample of a study of shared clonotypes between healthy human individuals. Assay: immunoSEQ multiplex PCR; the TCRdb copy retains only in-frame clones and omits some. This sample carries about 690,000 clones, 80% to 95% of them seen once, and the ten largest clones take 34%. Material: memory CD8+ T cells from PBMCs. These TCRs come from a young man in good health. Some clones in this sample may be carry-over from other donors' samples. The CDR3 runs from the conserved cysteine through the conserved F or W. A D gene is named only where the DNA matches it firmly. Rows may omit the clone size; those that give it use once, few, many or a size class.

>TRBJ2-1|NA|once|TRBV6-1
CASSVIIFSLGDNEQFF
TGTGCCAGCAGTGTGATCATTTTCTCCCTGGGCGACAATGAGCAGTTCTTC
>TRBJ2-7|NA|NA|TRBV27
CASSQDRGSYEQYF
TGTGCCAGCAGTCAAGACCGAGGCTCCTACGAGCAGTACTTC
>TRBJ2-1|TRBD1|NA|TRBV2
CASRAGTALYNEQFF
TGTGCCAGCAGGGCCGGGACAGCCTTATACAATGAGCAGTTCTTC
>TRBJ2-7|NA|NA|TRBV28
CASNAVGGKGTYEQYF
TGTGCCAGCAACGCTGTCGGAGGTAAAGGGACCTACGAGCAGTACTTC
>TRBJ1-4|NA|once|TRBV28
CASSFTEVANEKLFF
TGTGCCAGCAGTTTCACTGAGGTGGCTAATGAAAAACTGTTTTTT
>TRBJ2-7|NA|NA|TRBV28
CASSLYQTTEQYF
TGTGCCAGCAGTTTGTACCAGACCACCGAGCAGTACTTC
>TRBJ2-7|NA|NA|TRBV7-9
CASSYDGPYEQYF
TGTGCCAGCAGCTATGACGGACCATACGAGCAGTACTTC
>TRBJ2-5|NA|NA|TRBV9
CASSPRTVQWETQYF
TGTGCCAGCAGCCCAAGGACTGTCCAATGGGAGACCCAGTACTTC
>TRBJ2-1|NA|NA|TRBV7-9
CASSLFNGQYNEQFF
TGTGCCAGCAGCTTATTCAACGGGCAGTACAATGAGCAGTTCTTC
>TRBJ2-1|TRBD2|NA|TRBV27
CASRILAGSSYNEQFF
TGTGCCAGCAGAATACTAGCGGGGAGCTCCTACAATGAGCAGTTCTTC
>TRBJ1-1|TRBD1|NA|TRBV5-1
CASSWDRGFGNTEAFF
TGCGCCAGCAGCTGGGACAGGGGTTTCGGGAACACTGAAGCTTTCTTT
>TRBJ2-1|NA|NA|TRBV4-3
CASSQESRIFNEQFF
TGCGCCAGCAGCCAAGAATCTAGGATTTTCAATGAGCAGTTCTTC
>TRBJ2-1|TRBD2|NA|TRBV27
CASSIGTSGTSSYNEQFF
TGTGCCAGCAGTATCGGGACTAGCGGGACTAGCTCCTACAATGAGCAGTTCTTC
>TRBJ1-5|NA|NA|TRBV19
CASSISGLRGDQPQHF
TGTGCCAGTAGTATATCGGGGTTGAGGGGAGATCAGCCCCAGCATTTT
>TRBJ2-5|NA|NA|TRBV30
CAWSADTAVRQETQYF
TGTGCCTGGAGCGCGGACACCGCGGTTCGACAAGAGACCCAGTACTTC
>TRBJ1-5|NA|NA|TRBV7-6
CASSPSGGPNQPQHF
TGTGCCAGCAGCCCCTCGGGAGGCCCCAATCAGCCCCAGCATTTT
>TRBJ2-5|TRBD1|NA|TRBV19
CASSSTPGQGWETQYF
TGTGCCAGTAGTTCAACGCCGGGACAGGGGTGGGAGACCCAGTACTTC
>TRBJ1-1|NA|few|TRBV6-1
CASSDLWGNTEAFF
TGTGCCAGCAGTGATCTGTGGGGGAACACTGAAGCTTTCTTT
>TRBJ2-7|NA|NA|TRBV5-1
CASSFAHEQYF
TGCGCCAGCAGTTTCGCCCACGAGCAGTACTTC
>TRBJ1-5|NA|few|TRBV28
CASSPIKRGQPQHF
TGTGCCAGCAGTCCTATCAAAAGGGGTCAGCCCCAGCATTTT
>TRBJ2-1|TRBD2|NA|TRBV27
CASSRGSGSSYNEQFF
TGTGCCAGCAGTCGGGGAAGCGGGAGCTCCTACAATGAGCAGTTCTTC
>TRBJ2-7|NA|NA|TRBV7-2
CASRVTYEQYF
TGTGCCAGCAGGGTCACCTACGAGCAGTACTTC
>TRBJ1-2|NA|NA|TRBV4-1
CASSQDLARVYGYTF
TGCGCCAGCAGCCAAGATTTGGCCAGGGTCTATGGCTACACCTTC
>TRBJ2-7|TRBD1|few|TRBV14
CASSRETGGGYEQYF
TGTGCCAGCAGCCGAGAGACAGGGGGCGGCTACGAGCAGTACTTC
>TRBJ1-1|NA|NA|TRBV6-6
CASSYSIDSEAFF
TGTGCCAGCAGTTACTCGATCGATTCTGAAGCTTTCTTT
>TRBJ2-7|NA|NA|TRBV7-2
CASSFGASPYEQYF
TGTGCCAGCAGCTTTGGGGCCTCCCCTTACGAGCAGTACTTC
>TRBJ2-3|NA|NA|TRBV11-2
CASSLDRIGLADTQYF
TGTGCCAGCAGCTTAGATAGAATTGGCTTGGCAGATACGCAGTATTTT
>TRBJ1-2|NA|NA|TRBV7-9
CASSLAGAIYGYTF
TGTGCCAGCAGCTTAGCCGGCGCCATCTATGGCTACACCTTC
>TRBJ2-7|NA|NA|TRBV7-6
CASSTGSGEQYF
TGTGCCAGCAGCACAGGTTCGGGCGAGCAGTACTTC
>TRBJ2-1|NA|NA|TRBV15
CATSSGYNEQFF
TGTGCCACCAGCTCCGGGTACAATGAGCAGTTCTTC
>TRBJ2-3|NA|NA|TRBV15
CATSRGMGGTDTQYF
TGTGCCACCAGCAGAGGTATGGGTGGCACAGATACGCAGTATTTT
>TRBJ2-2|NA|NA|TRBV18
CASSPDTGHGTGELFF
TGTGCCAGCTCACCGGATACGGGACACGGCACCGGGGAGCTGTTTTTT
>TRBJ1-1|TRBD1|NA|TRBV5-4
CASSRQGGALGTEAFF
TGTGCCAGCAGCAGACAGGGGGGGGCGCTGGGGACTGAAGCTTTCTTT
>TRBJ2-2|TRBD2|NA|TRBV5-1
CASSLTERGHTGELFF
TGCGCCAGCAGCTTGACTGAGCGGGGGCACACCGGGGAGCTGTTTTTT
>TRBJ2-1|NA|NA|TRBV28
CASSSQAERKYNEQFF
TGTGCCAGCAGTTCCCAAGCGGAAAGAAAATACAATGAGCAGTTCTTC
>TRBJ1-3|TRBD1|NA|TRBV28
CASSTQRQGQGRNTIYF
TGTGCCAGCAGTACCCAACGACAAGGACAGGGAAGAAACACCATATATTTT
>TRBJ2-7|NA|NA|TRBV30
CAWSGLGSAYEQYF
TGTGCCTGGAGTGGACTGGGCTCGGCCTACGAGCAGTACTTC
>TRBJ1-6|NA|NA|TRBV11-2
CASSLTGLHNSPLHF
TGTGCCAGCAGCCTCACGGGGCTTCATAATTCACCCCTCCACTTT
>TRBJ2-3|TRBD1|NA|TRBV27
CASSLFTGDLVTDTQYF
TGTGCCAGCAGTTTATTCACAGGGGATTTGGTGACAGATACGCAGTATTTT
>TRBJ2-3|NA|NA|TRBV19
CASSILRGGDTQYF
TGTGCCAGTAGTATCTTACGGGGCGGTGATACGCAGTATTTT
>TRBJ2-1|TRBD2|once|TRBV28
CASSGLASYNEQFF
TGTGCCAGCAGCGGACTAGCGTCCTACAATGAGCAGTTCTTC
>TRBJ2-1|TRBD2|NA|TRBV27
CASSLYMAGAGNEQFF
TGTGCCAGCAGTTTGTATATGGCGGGAGCCGGCAATGAGCAGTTCTTC
>TRBJ1-5|NA|NA|TRBV19
CASSIRDINQPQHF
TGTGCCAGTAGTATCCGGGATATCAATCAGCCCCAGCATTTT
>TRBJ1-3|NA|NA|TRBV9
CASSVPRLTSGNTIYF
TGTGCCAGCAGCGTCCCCAGGCTTACCTCTGGAAACACCATATATTTT
>TRBJ2-7|TRBD2|NA|TRBV10-3
CAITRGSGTYEQYF
TGTGCCATCACCCGGGGTAGCGGGACCTACGAGCAGTACTTC
>TRBJ2-5|NA|NA|TRBV6-5
CASSPTRRSQETQYF
TGTGCCAGCAGCCCAACCCGGAGGTCCCAAGAGACCCAGTACTTC
>TRBJ2-3|TRBD2|NA|TRBV13
CASLPAGYSISTDTQYF
TGTGCCAGCCTCCCAGCGGGATATAGCATTAGCACAGATACGCAGTATTTT
>TRBJ1-4|NA|NA|TRBV6-5
CASSLTATNEKLFF
TGTGCCAGCAGTTTGACAGCAACTAATGAAAAACTGTTTTTT
>TRBJ1-2|NA|once|TRBV14
CASSQVSRNVGYTF
TGTGCCAGCAGCCAAGTCAGTCGGAACGTCGGCTACACCTTC
>TRBJ2-2|TRBD1|NA|TRBV9
CASSVLSGTAPNTGELFF
TGTGCCAGCAGCGTATTATCAGGGACAGCCCCGAACACCGGGGAGCTGTTTTTT
>TRBJ2-7|TRBD2|NA|TRBV4-2
CASSQGKMLAGGPYEQYF
TGTGCCAGCAGCCAAGGGAAAATGCTAGCGGGAGGGCCCTACGAGCAGTACTTC